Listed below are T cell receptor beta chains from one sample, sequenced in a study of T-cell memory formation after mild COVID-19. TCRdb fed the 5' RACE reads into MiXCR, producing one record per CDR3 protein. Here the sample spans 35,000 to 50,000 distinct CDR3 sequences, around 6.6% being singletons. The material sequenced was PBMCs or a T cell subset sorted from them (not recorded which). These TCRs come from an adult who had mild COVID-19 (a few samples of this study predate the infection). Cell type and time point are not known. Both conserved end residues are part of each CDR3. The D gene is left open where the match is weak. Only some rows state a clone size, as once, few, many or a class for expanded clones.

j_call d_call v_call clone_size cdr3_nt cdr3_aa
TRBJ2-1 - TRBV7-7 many TGTGCTAGCAGCTTCAAGCAGGGAGGGGGCAATGAGCAGTTCTTC CASSFKQGGGNEQFF
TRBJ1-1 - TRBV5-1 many TGCGCCAGCAGCTTGGAAGCAGGGGTGGCTGAAGCTTTCTTT CASSLEAGVAEAFF
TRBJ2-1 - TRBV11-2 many TGTGCCAGCAGCCTCGGGAGCCTAAGATATGAAGGCCATGAGCAGTTCTTC CASSLGSLRYEGHEQFF
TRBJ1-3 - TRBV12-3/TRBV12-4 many TGTGCCAGCAGCCCTCAAGCGAAGGTCCCCTCTGGAAACACCATATATTTT CASSPQAKVPSGNTIYF
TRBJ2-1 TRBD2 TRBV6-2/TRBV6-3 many TGTGCCAGCAGTTCCTCCGGGACTAGTTTAGTTGATGAGCAGTTCTTC CASSSSGTSLVDEQFF
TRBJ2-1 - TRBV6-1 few TGTGCCAGCAGTGAAGCGGGGAATGAGCAGTTCTTC CASSEAGNEQFF
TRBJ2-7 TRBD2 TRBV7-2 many TGTGCCAGCAGCCGTTCTAGCGGAGCCGACTACGAGCAGTACTTC CASSRSSGADYEQYF
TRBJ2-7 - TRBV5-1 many TGCGCCAGCAGCGGGGGAACATTTGGCTACGAGCAGTACTTC CASSGGTFGYEQYF
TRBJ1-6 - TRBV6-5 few TGTGCCAGCAGTCTTGGACAGATTAATTCACCCCTCCACTTT CASSLGQINSPLHF
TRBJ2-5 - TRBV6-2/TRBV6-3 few TGTGCCAGCAGTTACGTAGGGCTCCAAGAGACCCAGTACTTC CASSYVGLQETQYF
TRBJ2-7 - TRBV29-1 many TGCAGCGTTGGTGGGGTCTCCTACGAGCAGTACTTC CSVGGVSYEQYF
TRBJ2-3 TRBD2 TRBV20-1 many TGCAGTGCTATAATTCTAGCGGGAGGAGCAGATACGCAGTATTTT CSAIILAGGADTQYF
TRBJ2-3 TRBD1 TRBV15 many TGTGCCACCAGCAGAACCGGGACAGGGGACGGGTACACAGATACGCAGTATTTT CATSRTGTGDGYTDTQYF
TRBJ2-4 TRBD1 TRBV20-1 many TGCAGTGCTGGGGACAGGGGGGGAAGTTACATTCAGTACTTC CSAGDRGGSYIQYF
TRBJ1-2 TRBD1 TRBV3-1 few TGTGCCAGCAGCCTGGAGGGGGCAGGGGCCTATGGCTACACCTTC CASSLEGAGAYGYTF
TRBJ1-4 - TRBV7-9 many TGTGCCAGCAGCTTTTCGGCCTCAGGGTCTAATGAAAAACTGTTTTTT CASSFSASGSNEKLFF
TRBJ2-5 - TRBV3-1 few TGTGCCAGCAGCCAAAGCCAGTGGGGAGAGACCCAGTACTTC CASSQSQWGETQYF
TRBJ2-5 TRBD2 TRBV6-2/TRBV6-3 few TGTGCCAGCAGCCGGACTAGCGGGAGTAAAGAGACCCAGTACTTC CASSRTSGSKETQYF
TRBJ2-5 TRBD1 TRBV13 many TGTGCCAGCAGCTTAGTAACAGGGACAGGTCAAGAGACCCAGTACTTC CASSLVTGTGQETQYF
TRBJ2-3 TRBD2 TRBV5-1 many TGCGCCAGCAGCCGTAACTCAGGACTAGCGGGGGGCTACCTACGGAATACGCAGTATTTT CASSRNSGLAGGYLRNTQYF
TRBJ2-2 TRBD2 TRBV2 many TGTGCCAGCAAATCCCTAGCGGGTTACACCGGGGAGCTGTTTTTT CASKSLAGYTGELFF
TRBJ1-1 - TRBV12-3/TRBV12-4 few TGTGCCAGCAGCTGGACGGGTGGAGGCACTGAAGCTTTCTTT CASSWTGGGTEAFF
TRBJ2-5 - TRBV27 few TGTGCCAGCAGTTTGGACGGAGGGAGAGAGACCCAGTACTTC CASSLDGGRETQYF
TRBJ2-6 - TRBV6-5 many TGTGCCAGCAGTGAAAACACAGGGCCTGGGGCCAACGTCCTGACTTTC CASSENTGPGANVLTF
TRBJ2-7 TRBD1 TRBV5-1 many TGCGCCAGCAGCAAACCGGGACAGACTTACGAGCAGTACTTC CASSKPGQTYEQYF
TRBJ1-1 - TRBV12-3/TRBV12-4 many TGTGCCAGCATTCAAGGACTCCTGAACACTGAAGCTTTCTTT CASIQGLLNTEAFF
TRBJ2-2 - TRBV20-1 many TGCAGTGCTAGAGATGGAACAGGAGGATCCGGGGAGCTGTTTTTT CSARDGTGGSGELFF
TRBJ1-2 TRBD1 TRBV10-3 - TGTGCCATCAGTGGACAGGGGGACTATGGCTACACCTTC CAISGQGDYGYTF
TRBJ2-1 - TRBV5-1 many TGCGCCAGCACCAAGGAGTGGAACAACAATGAGCAGTTCTTC CASTKEWNNNEQFF
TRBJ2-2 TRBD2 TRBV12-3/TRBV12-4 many TGTGCCAGCAGTTTGGGGGGGGCGAACACCGGGGAGCTGTTTTTT CASSLGGANTGELFF
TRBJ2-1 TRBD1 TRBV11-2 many TGTGCCAGCAGCTCGGGACTCCAGGGGGCTTTCTACAATGAGCAGTTCTTC CASSSGLQGAFYNEQFF
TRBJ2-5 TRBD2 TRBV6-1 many TGTGCCAGCAGCGAACTCTCTAGCGGGAGTAGGGAGACCCAGTACTTC CASSELSSGSRETQYF
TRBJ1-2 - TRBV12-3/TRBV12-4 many TGTGCCAGCAGTTTTTCGACGGGGTTAGGCTATGGCTACACCTTC CASSFSTGLGYGYTF
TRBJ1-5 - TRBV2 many TGTGCCAGCAGATCGGGGCCCGGGCCCCAGCATTTT CASRSGPGPQHF
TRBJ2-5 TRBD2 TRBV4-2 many TGTGCCAGCAGCCAAGATCCCAATGGAGCGGGAGGGCCGAGTGAGACCCAGTACTTC CASSQDPNGAGGPSETQYF
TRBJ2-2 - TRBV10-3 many TGTGCCATCAGTGAGGGAGGACACCACGGGGAGCTGTTTTTT CAISEGGHHGELFF
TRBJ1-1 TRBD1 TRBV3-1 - TGTGCCAGCGCCAGGGGGCTGAACACTGAAGCTTTCTTT CASARGLNTEAFF
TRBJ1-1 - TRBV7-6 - TGTGCCAGCAGCTTAGAGGGGGGAGCCGAAGCTTTCTTT CASSLEGGAEAFF
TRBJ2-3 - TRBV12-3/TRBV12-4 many TGTGCCAGCAGTTTAGCGCTAGGTCTTCGAATCACAGATACGCAGTATTTT CASSLALGLRITDTQYF
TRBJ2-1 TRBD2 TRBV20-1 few TGCAGTGCCGGGACTAGCGGGGGGGCTGAGCAGTTCTTC CSAGTSGGAEQFF
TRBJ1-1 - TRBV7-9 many TGTGCCAGCAGCTTAGAGGGTATTTCGGGGACTGAAGCTTTCTTT CASSLEGISGTEAFF
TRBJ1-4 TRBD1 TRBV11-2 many TGTGCCAGCAGCTTGACCTACCGGGACAGGGGTCGACTGTTTTTT CASSLTYRDRGRLFF
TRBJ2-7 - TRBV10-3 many TGTGCCATCAGTGAGTGGTGGGACCAGGTGGGCTCCTACGAGCAGTACTTC CAISEWWDQVGSYEQYF
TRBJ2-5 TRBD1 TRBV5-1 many TGCGCCAGCAGCTTGTCCGGGACAGGGCCGGAGACCCAGTACTTC CASSLSGTGPETQYF
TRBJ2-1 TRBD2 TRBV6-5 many TGTGCCAGCAGCGTAGCGGGATCACCGAGCTCCTACAATGAGCAGTTCTTC CASSVAGSPSSYNEQFF
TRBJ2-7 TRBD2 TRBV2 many TGTGCCAGCAGTCTGACTAGCGGGGGGCTAACCTACGAGCAGTACTTC CASSLTSGGLTYEQYF
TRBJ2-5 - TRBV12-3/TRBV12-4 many TGTGCCAGCAGTCAGAAACCCTCCGGGACACAGGGAGGTCGGGAGACCCAGTACTTC CASSQKPSGTQGGRETQYF
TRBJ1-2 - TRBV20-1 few TGCAGTGCTATTTACCGGGACGGGGGCTATGGCTACACCTTC CSAIYRDGGYGYTF
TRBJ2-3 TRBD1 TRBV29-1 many TGCAGCGTCAAACAGGGGGCCGATCGACATACGCAGTATTTT CSVKQGADRHTQYF
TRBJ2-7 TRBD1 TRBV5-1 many TGCGCCAGCAGCCCGACAGGGCGGGCTTCCTACGAGCAGTACTTC CASSPTGRASYEQYF
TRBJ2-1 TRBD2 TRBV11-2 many TGTGCCAGCAGCTTAATTCCGGGAGGGCGTGGTGAGCAGTTCTTC CASSLIPGGRGEQFF
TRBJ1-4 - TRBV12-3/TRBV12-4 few TGTGCCAGCAGTCGGGGTTCGTCAGATAATGAAAAACTGTTTTTT CASSRGSSDNEKLFF
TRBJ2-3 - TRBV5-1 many TGCGCCAGCAGCTTGGAACTAGGGGGCACAGATACGCAGTATTTT CASSLELGGTDTQYF
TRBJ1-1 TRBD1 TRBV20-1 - TGCAGTGCCTTGCAGGGGGGGAACACTGAAGCTTTCTTT CSALQGGNTEAFF